Below, one T cell receptor beta chain is given with its context. Which antigen it targets is not known. Base quality data are lacking; no much larger clone is found one base away. V loses 4 bases of germline sequence and J loses 6 bases, and the interval between the two ends is 19 bases. CDR1 and CDR2, looked up from the germline V gene, are SGHRS and YFSETQ. The CDR3 starts with the cysteine, ends with the phenylalanine, and has 15 residues. The entry retains the CDR3 DNA only, 45 bases that are in frame from base 1. The High Capacity cDNA Reverse Transcription Kit was used to reverse transcribe all of the isolated RNA, meaning that expressed TCRB transcripts were what got sequenced. Naive, central memory and regulatory T cell samples underwent deep immunoSEQ sequencing, averaging around 4 million total reads per sample. Sorted cells were lysed in RLT buffer, and RNA was extracted using DNase-treated RNeasy Micro or Mini kits according to cell number. Each cell subset was processed on its own to prevent cross-contamination, while patient and healthy donor samples were processed together. TCRB sequences were amplified from cDNA with the immunoSEQ multiplex PCR, producing 87-bp fragments spanning the CDR3 region. Amplicons were sequenced on the Illumina HiSeq platform. In the original analysis: Synthetic template baselines were used to correct PCR bias computationally, reads within Hamming distance 2 were collapsed together, and singletons that could not be merged were discarded. By aligning reads against IMGT, V, D and J genes, CDR3 length, and insertions or deletions at six rearrangement sites were assigned. Within each subset, clonotype counts were normalized to sorted cell number, after which true diversity and Gini coefficients were computed with the tcR R package. The overlap coefficient, calculated on TCRB nucleotide sequences, was used to measure repertoire sharing. TCRdb provides this immuneACCESS table in a form limited to in-frame rearrangements. Some clones are lacking; in checked studies, under half of them reflect an unresolved V gene, and why the rest are absent is not known. The DNA gave D and trimming, while V, J and clone size come from that table. The sample profile shows 60,000 to 75,000 clones; approximately 47% of them were found once. The leading ten clones occupy 0.65% to 0.85% of the sample.

The data are from a study of beta chain features in type 1 diabetes (dated by TCRdb to the late 2010s). Regarding the complete study: Patients and healthy donors did not differ in mean age, gender distribution, total cell number or subset yield. A total of over 95,000,000 sorted cells were examined across all samples, and RNA yield correlated strongly with the number of cells per subset. In the study, TCRB repertoires of sorted circulating CD4+ T cell subsets from recently diagnosed type 1 diabetes patients were compared with those of matched healthy donors. Whereas all 30 or so donors provided naive and central memory subsets, regulatory and stem cell-like memory subsets were isolated from just 8 patients and roughly eight healthy donors.

Here is what the overall study found, with its caveats: Shorter templates might be favored by PCR, yet because patient and control samples were amplified and corrected together, any such skew would affect both groups equally. Patients with type 1 diabetes made fewer insertions and deleted more nucleotides at VDJ recombination sites, implying thymic rearrangement abnormalities. Because cDNA was sequenced instead of genomic DNA, activated cells with high expression could be over-represented, although the groups did not differ in activation or CD3 levels. Because the HLA sub-analyses included only small numbers of individuals, any influence of HLA type on TCRB rearrangement was left unresolved. Naive, central memory and regulatory TCRB repertoires appeared to be more similar among patients than among healthy donors. Type 1 diabetes patients showed a moderate but significant shortening of TCRB CDR3 length in all four CD4+ subsets.

Each donor gave one peripheral blood draw, averaging approximately 0.12 L, which was collected into heparinised tubes. A BD FACSAria II and a panel including CD45RO, CCR7, CD25, CD127, CD95 and CD27 were used to sort naive, central memory, regulatory and stem cell-like memory CD4+ T cells. Every sorted population had a purity above 95%. Right away, PBMCs were isolated by Lymphoprep density gradient centrifugation and were stained directly, with no culture step. Samples were stained and sorted in pairs, with one healthy donor and one patient per experiment, so that batch effects were minimized. Sequenced sample: central memory CD4+ T cells from blood. Recombination connected TRBV5-1 to TRBJ1-1; possibly the D gene is TRBD1, per 5 matching bases. The TCR was taken from a man aged 25-45 years with type 1 diabetes. The nucleotides read TGCGCCAGCAGCCCATGGAATGGGGCAGACGCTGAAGCTTTCTTT. The resulting protein is CASSPWNGADAEAFF.